The 22 T cell receptor beta chains in this list originate from one sample, sequenced in a study of early T cells in non-severe SARS-CoV-2 infection. TCRdb re-called the 5' RACE reads with MiXCR, one entry per CDR3 protein. Here the sample spans 34,000 or so distinct CDR3 sequences, over 9% being singletons. Material for sequencing was whole blood. The receptors here all came from an adult who was a healthcare worker with PCR-confirmed SARS-CoV-2 infection or an uninfected control (not recorded which).

This clonotype has a count of ten or more. The junction does not match germline at one end; this may be a read error. The gene calls are TRBV7-7 and TRBJ2-1, with a possible D match to TRBD1 (6 bases). The CDR3 consists of 16 residues. Germline V gene data show CDR1 as SSHAT and CDR2 as FNYEAQ (reference sequence). This chain's CDR3 is CASSLGWETGYNGQFF. CDR3 DNA sequence: TGTGCTAGCAGCTTAGGATGGGAAACAGGGTACAATGGGCAGTTCTTC.

Relative to its sample, this clonotype is medium-sized. This chain connects TRBV12-3 or TRBV12-4 to TRBJ2-3; D is possibly TRBD1 (6 bases). The CDR3 consists of 14 residues. The V and J ends lost 3 bases and 0 bases respectively, with 7 bases between them. CDR3 loop: CASSFQGSTDTQYF. The CDR3 DNA reads TGTGCCAGCAGTTTCCAGGGGAGCACAGATACGCAGTATTTT.

This clonotype was picked up many times. This chain joins TRBV29-1 and TRBJ2-5; D call uncertain. The CDR3 covers 15 residues. V was cut by 1 base and J by 1 base, with 13 bases left in between. Germline CDR1 reads SQVTM; CDR2 reads ANQGSEA. Written as DNA, the CDR3 is TGCAGCGTTGAAGCAGGTCCATGGGGCCAAGAGACCCAGTACTTC. Protein: CSVEAGPWGQETQYF.

The sample holds many counts of this clonotype. The V and J genes are TRBV3-1 and TRBJ2-3, with D perhaps given as TRBD1 or TRBD2 (5 bases each). With 0 bases removed from V and 0 bases from J, the gap between germline ends came to 7 bases. The CDR3 is 15 amino acids. The germline V gene has CDR1 LGHDT and CDR2 YNNKEL (reference sequence). The CDR3 loop is CASSQEGDSTDTQYF. Here the CDR3 DNA reads TGTGCCAGCAGCCAAGAGGGGGATAGCACAGATACGCAGTATTTT.

This clonotype has at least ten counts. The V and J genes are TRBV4-3 and TRBJ1-1; no definite D call. This CDR3 comprises 16 residues. Trimming shortened V by 1 base and J by 3 bases, and 15 bases separated the two germline ends. Germline V lookup: CDR1 LGHNA, CDR2 YSLEER. In DNA, the CDR3 is TGCGCCAGCAGCCAAGTTAGTTACCGGGATGACACTGAAGCTTTCTTT. This sequence encodes CASSQVSYRDDTEAFF.

In its sample, this clonotype was seen many times. The V call is TRBV5-6, the J call TRBJ1-4; 7 nucleotides match TRBD1. The junction had 13 bases not matched to a gene; V was cut back by 4 bases and J by 7 bases. The CDR3 is 16 residues long. CDR1 and CDR2 (germline): SGHDT, YYEEEE. CDR3 DNA sequence: TGTGCCAGCAGCCAGGAGACAGGGTCCTATACTGAAAAACTGTTTTTT. Amino acid sequence: CASSQETGSYTEKLFF.

The table lists this clonotype with a few counts. The chain links TRBV6-6 to TRBJ2-7, with 9 bases matching TRBD2. With V trimmed by 2 bases and J by 2 bases, 4 bases remained unmatched. Germline V CDR1 and CDR2: MNHNY, SVGAGI (reference sequence). This CDR3 has 15 amino acids. The CDR3: CASSYETSGTYEQYF. CDR3 in DNA: TGTGCCAGCAGTTACGAGACTAGCGGAACCTACGAGCAGTACTTC.

This clonotype was observed a handful of times. The chain uses TRBV5-1 and TRBJ1-4, with D uncertain. The V end was cut by 2 bases, the J end by 5 bases, with 4 bases between. The CDR3 sequence is 12 residues long. In germline, CDR1 is SGHRS, CDR2 YFSETQ. The CDR3, as DNA: TGCGCCAGCAGCTTAACGAATGAAAAACTGTTTTTT. Translating it yields CASSLTNEKLFF.

The genes are TRBV5-1 and TRBJ2-1; no definite D call. The germline V and J ends were trimmed by 0 bases and 6 bases, with 7 bases remaining between them. Per the germline V gene, CDR1 is SGHRS and CDR2 is YFSETQ. The CDR3 length is 13 residues. For the CDR3, the DNA is TGCGCCAGCAGCTTGGGGAACCGCAATGAGCAGTTCTTC. It encodes CASSLGNRNEQFF.

This clonotype was detected only a few times. The J gene is TRBJ1-6, the V gene TRBV19, with 9 nucleotides matching TRBD1. The germline gives CDR1 LNHDA, CDR2 SQIVND (reference sequence). The CDR3 consists of 15 residues. After removal of 7 bases from V and 3 bases from J, the junction contained 4 bases not matched to a gene. Written as DNA, the CDR3 is TGTGCCAGTACCAAGACAGGGGGCTATAATTCACCCCTCCACTTT. It specifies CASTKTGGYNSPLHF.

Ten or more counts support this clonotype. This chain joins TRBV27 and TRBJ2-7; no definite D call. There are 13 residues in the CDR3. Germline V lookup: CDR1 MNHEY, CDR2 SMNVEV (reference sequence). The V gene lost 2 bases and the J gene lost 2 bases, with 7 bases spanning the gap. The CDR3 DNA follows: TGTGCCAGCAGTTTAGCAGGACCCTACGAGCAGTACTTC. The encoded protein is CASSLAGPYEQYF.

The genes are TRBV9 and TRBJ1-5; D remains ambiguous. Germline loops: CDR1 SGDLS, CDR2 YYNGEE. Trimming removed 0 bases from V and 4 bases from J, with 11 bases in between. The CDR3 spans 15 residues. CDR3 protein: CASSVDSRWNQPQHF. The CDR3 coding sequence is TGTGCCAGCAGCGTAGATTCCCGGTGGAATCAGCCCCAGCATTTT.

This clonotype was observed a handful of times. This chain joins TRBV7-9 and TRBJ1-1; D is uncertain. The CDR3 has 14 residues. Germline CDR1 is SEHNR and CDR2 is FQNEAQ (reference sequence). The V end was cut by 3 bases, the J end by 5 bases, with 13 bases between. CDR3 protein: CASSFSREGTEAFF. DNA of the CDR3: TGTGCCAGCAGCTTCTCGAGGGAAGGGACTGAAGCTTTCTTT.

This clonotype was picked up many times. This chain links TRBV7-2 with TRBJ2-2; 7 bases are a match to TRBD1. Germline trimming cut 1 base from V and 4 bases from J; bases unmatched to any gene: 6. The CDR3 runs to 16 residues. Germline V gene data show CDR1 as SGHTA and CDR2 as FQGNSA. The CDR3 loop reads CASSLDRGFVTGELFF. Written as DNA, the CDR3 is TGTGCCAGCAGCTTAGACAGGGGATTTGTCACCGGGGAGCTGTTTTTT.

This clonotype was detected ten times or more. The chain employs TRBV12-3 or TRBV12-4 and TRBJ2-3, with TRBD1 as a possible D gene (5 bases). Deletions cut 6 bases from V and 7 bases from J, with 14 bases between. The CDR3 totals 13 residues. The CDR3 DNA follows: TGTGCCAGCAGCATGGACAACAGGAATACGCAGTATTTT. Its translation: CASSMDNRNTQYF.

This clonotype was counted between two and nine times. The V gene is TRBV20-1, the J gene TRBJ1-1, with D maybe TRBD1 (6 bases). With 4 bases removed from V and 5 bases from J, the gap between germline ends came to 23 bases. The germline V gene has CDR1 DFQATT and CDR2 SNEGSKA (reference sequence). The CDR3 runs 16 residues. CDR3 loop: CSAKSTGRIRGTEAFF. Written as DNA, the CDR3 is TGCAGTGCTAAATCGACAGGTCGGATTCGTGGAACTGAAGCTTTCTTT.

This clonotype was detected ten times or more. The CDR3 loop is CASSSTGPYSNQPQHF. In DNA form, the CDR3 reads TGTGCCAGCAGCTCGACAGGTCCCTATAGCAATCAGCCCCAGCATTTT. The chain uses TRBV7-2 and TRBJ1-5; tentative D call: TRBD1 (6 bases). Germline lookup yields CDR1 SGHTA and CDR2 FQGNSA. The CDR3 runs 16 residues. Trimming took off 4 bases at V and 0 bases at J, with 13 bases between the two ends. Complete variable domain (other parts from reference TRBV7-2 and TRBJ1-5): GAGVSQSPSNKVTEKGKDVELRCDPISGHTALYWYRQSLGQGLEFLIYFQGNSAPDKSGLPSDRFSAERTGGSVSTLTIQRTQQEDSAVYLCASSSTGPYSNQPQHFGDGTRLSIL.

This clonotype has at least ten counts. V usage is TRBV4-3 and J usage is TRBJ2-6, with 8 nucleotides matching TRBD1. The CDR3 consists of 19 residues. Germline CDR1 and CDR2: LGHNA and YSLEER. The V gene end was trimmed by 3 bases and the J gene end by 3 bases; junction bases not matched to a gene: 13. This chain's CDR3 is CASSHPRGQGADGANVLTF. In DNA, the CDR3 is TGCGCCAGCAGCCACCCGCGGGGCCAGGGGGCGGATGGGGCCAACGTCCTGACTTTC.

This clonotype was counted only a few times. The chain joins TRBV4-3 to TRBJ2-3, with D possibly being TRBD1 or TRBD2 (6 bases each). In germline, CDR1 is LGHNA, CDR2 YSLEER. The CDR3 contains 19 residues. V dropped 0 bases and J dropped 1 base, with 20 bases sitting between them. In DNA form, the CDR3 reads TGCGCCAGCAGCCAAGATTTCGGGGGCCCAGGTTGGGGCACAGATACGCAGTATTTT. It specifies CASSQDFGGPGWGTDTQYF.

This clonotype was found many times. The V and J genes are TRBV18 and TRBJ2-7; weak D call: TRBD1 (5 bases). Trimming cost V 3 bases and J 4 bases, with 10 bases left between them. Germline V gives CDR1 KGHSH, CDR2 LQKENI. The CDR3 is 13 residues long. CDR3 DNA sequence: TGTGCCAGCTCACCCCAAAAGGGGTACGAGCAGTACTTC. It yields the protein CASSPQKGYEQYF.

There are a few counts of this clonotype. This chain joins TRBV20-1 and TRBJ1-2; TRBD1 agrees at 9 bases. With V trimmed by 0 bases and J by 3 bases, 2 bases remained unmatched. CDR1 DFQATT and CDR2 SNEGSKA come from the germline V gene (reference sequence). The CDR3 contains 14 residues. The CDR3 nucleotides are TGCAGTGCTAGAGATACAGGGGGCGACTATGGCTACACCTTC. It encodes CSARDTGGDYGYTF.

At least ten counts were recorded for this clonotype. J is TRBJ2-3 and V is TRBV20-1; no definite D call. This CDR3 is 14 amino acids long. The V and J ends lost 5 bases and 0 bases respectively, with 12 bases between them. Germline CDR1 reads DFQATT; CDR2 reads SNEGSKA (reference sequence). The CDR3, as DNA: TGCAGTGCTGCCGACGGATCTAGCACAGATACGCAGTATTTT. It codes for CSAADGSSTDTQYF.